This T cell receptor (beta chain) was found in a study of T-cell reconstitution after alpha-beta-depleted transplantation in children (dated by TCRdb to the mid-2010s). Looking at the study overall: T-cell immune reconstitution after TCRalphabeta/CD19-depleted allogeneic hematopoietic cell transplantation in children was quantitatively tracked in the study by means of TCR repertoire profiling.

Library generation was performed with PCR. The instrument was an Illumina HiSeq 2500. Molecular barcoding was employed in the preparation of TCR libraries, with unique molecular identifiers being used to normalize TCRbeta repertoire quantification. The raw public reads went through TCRdb reprocessing: fastp at Q25, MiXCR clone calling, in-frame beta chains kept. Records with the same CDR3 protein are collapsed into one entry carrying the most frequent genes and DNA. The sample table holds some 200,000 distinct CDR3 sequences, of which 9.7% were seen once. Less than 6% of the sample comes from the top ten. In this sample, this clonotype turned up many times. The target of this receptor is not known. Base-call qualities are not available, and no considerably larger clone is one nucleotide away. The germline V gene supplies CDR1 SGHVS and CDR2 FQNEAQ. The V end gives up 5 bases and the J end 1 base, leaving 6 bases in the junction not matched to a gene. The CDR3 spans 15 residues, from the cysteine through the phenylalanine. Of all the DNA, just the CDR3 is kept, 45 bases in frame from base 1.

The sequence links TRBV7-8 to TRBJ2-7; 9 bases in the middle match TRBD2. The sample was PBMCs from the stem cell graft donor, taken from the stem cell graft. The receptor was isolated from a human donor who donated a stem cell graft to a child with SCID. The DNA sequence is given as TGTGCCAGCAGCCTCAGCGGGGGGACGTCCTACGAGCAGTACTTC. Its protein product is CASSLSGGTSYEQYF.